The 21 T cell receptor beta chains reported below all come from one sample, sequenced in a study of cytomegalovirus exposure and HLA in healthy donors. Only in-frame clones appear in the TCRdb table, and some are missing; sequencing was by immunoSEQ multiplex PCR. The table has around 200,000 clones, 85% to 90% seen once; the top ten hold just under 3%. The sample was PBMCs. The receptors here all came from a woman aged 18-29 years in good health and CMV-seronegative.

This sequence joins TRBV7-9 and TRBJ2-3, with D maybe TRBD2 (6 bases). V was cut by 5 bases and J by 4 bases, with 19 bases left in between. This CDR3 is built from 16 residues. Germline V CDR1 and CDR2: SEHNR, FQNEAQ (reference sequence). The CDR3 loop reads CASSHTMPGTPDTQYF. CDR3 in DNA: TGTGCCAGCAGCCATACGATGCCCGGGACTCCAGATACGCAGTATTTT. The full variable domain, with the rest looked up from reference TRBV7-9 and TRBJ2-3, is DTGVSQNPRHKITKRGQNVTFRCDPISEHNRLYWYRQTLGQGPEFLTYFQNEAQLEKSRLLSDRFSAERPKGSFSTLEIQRTEQGDSAMYLCASSHTMPGTPDTQYFGPGTRLTVL.

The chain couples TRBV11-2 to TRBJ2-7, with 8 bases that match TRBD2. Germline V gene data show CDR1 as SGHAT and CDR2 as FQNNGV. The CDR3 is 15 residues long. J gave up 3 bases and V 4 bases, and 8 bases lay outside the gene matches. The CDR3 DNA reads TGTGCCAGCAGCTACAGCGGGAGAGCCTTCTACGAGCAGTACTTC. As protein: CASSYSGRAFYEQYF. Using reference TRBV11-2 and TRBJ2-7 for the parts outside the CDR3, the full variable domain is EAGVAQSPRYKIIEKRQSVAFWCNPISGHATLYWYQQILGQGPKLLIQFQNNGVVDDSQLPKDRFSAERLKGVDSTLKIQPAKLEDSAVYLCASSYSGRAFYEQYFGPGTRLTVT.

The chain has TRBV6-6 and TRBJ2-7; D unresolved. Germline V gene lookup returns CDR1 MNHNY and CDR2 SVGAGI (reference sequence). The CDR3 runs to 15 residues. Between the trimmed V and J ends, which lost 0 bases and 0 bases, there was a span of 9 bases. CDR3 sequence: CASSYSVSYSYEQYF. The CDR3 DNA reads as TGTGCCAGCAGTTACTCTGTCAGTTACTCCTACGAGCAGTACTTC.

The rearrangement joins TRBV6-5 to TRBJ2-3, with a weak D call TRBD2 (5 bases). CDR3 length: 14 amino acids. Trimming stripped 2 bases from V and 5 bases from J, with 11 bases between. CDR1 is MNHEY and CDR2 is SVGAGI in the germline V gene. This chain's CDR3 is CASSYVGEGDTQYF. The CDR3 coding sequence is TGTGCCAGCAGTTACGTCGGGGAAGGAGATACGCAGTATTTT.

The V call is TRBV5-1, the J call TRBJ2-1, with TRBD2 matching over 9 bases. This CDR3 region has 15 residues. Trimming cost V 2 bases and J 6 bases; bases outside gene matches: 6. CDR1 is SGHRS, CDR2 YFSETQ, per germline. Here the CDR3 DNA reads TGCGCCAGCAGCTTTGAGGCGGGAGGGACCAATGAGCAGTTCTTC. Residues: CASSFEAGGTNEQFF. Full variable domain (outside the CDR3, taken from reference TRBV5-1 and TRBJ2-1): KAGVTQTPRYLIKTRGQQVTLSCSPISGHRSVSWYQQTPGQGLQFLFEYFSETQRNKGNFPGRFSGRQFSNSRSEMNVSTLELGDSALYLCASSFEAGGTNEQFFGPGTRLTVL.

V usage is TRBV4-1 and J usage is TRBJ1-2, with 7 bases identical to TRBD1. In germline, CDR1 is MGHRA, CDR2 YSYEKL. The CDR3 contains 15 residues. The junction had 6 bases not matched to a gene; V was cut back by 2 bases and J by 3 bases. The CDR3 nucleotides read TGCGCCAGCAGCCAACCTAGACAGGGAGACTATGGCTACACCTTC. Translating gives CASSQPRQGDYGYTF.

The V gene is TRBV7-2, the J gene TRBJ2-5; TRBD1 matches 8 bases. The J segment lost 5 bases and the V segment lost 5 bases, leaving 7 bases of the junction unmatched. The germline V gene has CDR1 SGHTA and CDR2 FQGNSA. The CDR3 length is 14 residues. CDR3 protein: CASSAQGAVETQYF. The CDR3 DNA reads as TGTGCCAGCAGCGCCCAGGGGGCCGTCGAGACCCAGTACTTC.

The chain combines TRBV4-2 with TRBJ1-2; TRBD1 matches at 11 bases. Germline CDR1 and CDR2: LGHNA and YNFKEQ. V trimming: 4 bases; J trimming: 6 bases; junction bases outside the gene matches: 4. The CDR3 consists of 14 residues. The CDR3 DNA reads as TGTGCCAGCAGCCCCCGGGACAGGGGGGATGGCTACACCTTC. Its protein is CASSPRDRGDGYTF.

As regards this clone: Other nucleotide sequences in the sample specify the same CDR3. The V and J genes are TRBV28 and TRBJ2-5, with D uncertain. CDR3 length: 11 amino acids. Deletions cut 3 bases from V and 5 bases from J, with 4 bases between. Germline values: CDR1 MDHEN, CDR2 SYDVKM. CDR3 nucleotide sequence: TGTGCCAGCAGTTTGCGGGAGACCCAGTACTTC. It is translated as CASSLRETQYF. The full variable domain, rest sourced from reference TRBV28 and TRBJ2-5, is DVKVTQSSRYLVKRTGEKVFLECVQDMDHENMFWYRQDPGLGLRLIYFSYDVKMKEKGDIPEGYSVSREKKERFSLILESASTNQTSMYLCASSLRETQYFGPGTRLLVL.

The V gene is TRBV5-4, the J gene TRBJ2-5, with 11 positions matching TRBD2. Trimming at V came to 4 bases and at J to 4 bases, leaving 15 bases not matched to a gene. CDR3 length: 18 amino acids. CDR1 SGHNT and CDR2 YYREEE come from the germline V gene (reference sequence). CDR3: CASSGVVAGGPVGETQYF. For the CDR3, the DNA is TGTGCCAGCAGCGGCGTAGTAGCGGGAGGGCCGGTGGGAGAGACCCAGTACTTC. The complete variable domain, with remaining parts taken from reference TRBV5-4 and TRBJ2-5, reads ETGVTQSPTHLIKTRGQQVTLRCSSQSGHNTVSWYQQALGQGPQFIFQYYREEENGRGNFPPRFSGLQFPNYSSELNVNALELDDSALYLCASSGVVAGGPVGETQYFGPGTRLLVL.

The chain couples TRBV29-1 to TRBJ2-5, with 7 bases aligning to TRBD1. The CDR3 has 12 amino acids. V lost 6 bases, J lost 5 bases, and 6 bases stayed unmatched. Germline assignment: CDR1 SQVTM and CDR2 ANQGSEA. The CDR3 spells CSVGQAGETQYF. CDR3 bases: TGCAGCGTAGGACAGGCCGGGGAGACCCAGTACTTC. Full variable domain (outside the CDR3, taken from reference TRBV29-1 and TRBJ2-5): SAVISQKPSRDICQRGTSLTIQCQVDSQVTMMFWYRQQPGQSLTLIATANQGSEATYESGFVIDKFPISRPNLTFSTLTVSNMSPEDSSIYLCSVGQAGETQYFGPGTRLLVL.

The CDR3 region is CASREGGSSPYEQYF. The CDR3 DNA reads TGTGCCAGCAGGGAAGGCGGGAGTAGCCCCTACGAGCAGTACTTC. V usage is TRBV7-2 and J usage is TRBJ2-7, with TRBD2 matching over 7 bases. The length of the CDR3 is 15 residues. The germline V gene has CDR1 SGHTA and CDR2 FQGNSA. V was clipped by 6 bases and J by 2 bases; unmatched bases: 10. The full variable domain, completed using reference TRBV7-2 and TRBJ2-7, is GAGVSQSPSNKVTEKGKDVELRCDPISGHTALYWYRQSLGQGLEFLIYFQGNSAPDKSGLPSDRFSAERTGGSVSTLTIQRTQQEDSAVYLCASREGGSSPYEQYFGPGTRLTVT.

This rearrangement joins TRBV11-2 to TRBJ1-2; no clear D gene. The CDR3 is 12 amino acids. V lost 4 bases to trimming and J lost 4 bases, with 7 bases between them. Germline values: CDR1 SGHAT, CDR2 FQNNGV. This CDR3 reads CASSSSVYGYTF. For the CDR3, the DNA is TGTGCCAGCAGCTCAAGCGTCTATGGCTACACCTTC.

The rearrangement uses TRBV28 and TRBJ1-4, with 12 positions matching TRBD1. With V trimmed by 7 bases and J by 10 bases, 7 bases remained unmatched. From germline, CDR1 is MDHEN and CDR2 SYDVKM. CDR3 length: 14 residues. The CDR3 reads CASMYGTGGGKLFF. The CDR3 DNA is TGTGCCAGCATGTATGGGACAGGGGGCGGAAAACTGTTTTTT. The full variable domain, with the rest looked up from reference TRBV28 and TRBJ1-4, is DVKVTQSSRYLVKRTGEKVFLECVQDMDHENMFWYRQDPGLGLRLIYFSYDVKMKEKGDIPEGYSVSREKKERFSLILESASTNQTSMYLCASMYGTGGGKLFFGSGTQLSVL.

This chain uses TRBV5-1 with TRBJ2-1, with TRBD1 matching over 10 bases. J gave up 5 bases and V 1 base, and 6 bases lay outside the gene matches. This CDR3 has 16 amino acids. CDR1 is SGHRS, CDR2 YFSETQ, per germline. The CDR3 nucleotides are TGCGCCAGCAGCTTGAGTCCGGGACAGGGGCACAATGAGCAGTTCTTC. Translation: CASSLSPGQGHNEQFF.

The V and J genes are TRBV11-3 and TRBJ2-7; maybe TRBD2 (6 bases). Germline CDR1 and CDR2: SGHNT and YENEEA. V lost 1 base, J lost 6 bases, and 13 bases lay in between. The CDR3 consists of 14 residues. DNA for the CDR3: TGTGCCAGCAGCTTAGCGGGAGTAACGGGCGAGCAGTACTTC. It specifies CASSLAGVTGEQYF.

CDR3 region: CSVEDRDRGYEQYF. As DNA, the CDR3 is TGCAGCGTTGAAGATCGGGACAGGGGTTACGAGCAGTACTTC. This chain connects TRBV29-1 to TRBJ2-7; 10 bases align to TRBD1. V was pared by 0 bases and J by 4 bases, with 3 bases of the junction left unmatched. Looked up from germline, CDR1 is SQVTM and CDR2 is ANQGSEA. The CDR3 is 14 amino acids.

The CDR3 protein is CSVEGLAGVRYEQFF. In DNA, the CDR3 is TGCAGCGTTGAGGGACTAGCGGGAGTCCGCTATGAGCAGTTCTTC. The chain combines TRBV29-1 with TRBJ2-1, with TRBD2 identical over 14 bases. Germline values: CDR1 SQVTM, CDR2 ANQGSEA. V lost 3 bases, J lost 8 bases, and 6 bases stayed unmatched. The CDR3 length is 15 residues.

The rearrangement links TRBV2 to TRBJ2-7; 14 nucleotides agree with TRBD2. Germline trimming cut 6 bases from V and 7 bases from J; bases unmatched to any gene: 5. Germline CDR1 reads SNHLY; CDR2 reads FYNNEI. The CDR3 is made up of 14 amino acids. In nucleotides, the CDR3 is TGTGCCAGCAGAAGACTAGCGGGAGGGGAAGAGCAGTACTTC. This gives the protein CASRRLAGGEEQYF.

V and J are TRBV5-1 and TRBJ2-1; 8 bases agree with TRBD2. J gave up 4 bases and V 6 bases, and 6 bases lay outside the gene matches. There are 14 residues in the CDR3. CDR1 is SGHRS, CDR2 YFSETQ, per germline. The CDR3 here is CASTVASGYNEQFF. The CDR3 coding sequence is TGCGCCAGCACCGTGGCTAGCGGGTACAATGAGCAGTTCTTC.

Written as DNA, the CDR3 is TGCAGCGTCACAGGGGGCTCTGGCTACACCTTC. Residues: CSVTGGSGYTF. The chain recombines TRBV29-1 with TRBJ1-2; TRBD1 matches 9 bases. This CDR3 has 11 residues. V gave up 6 bases and J gave up 7 bases; unmatched junction bases: 3. Per germline, CDR1 SQVTM and CDR2 ANQGSEA.